Presented here are 14 T cell receptor beta chains from one specimen sequenced in a study of CD8 T cells in ankylosing spondylitis. Each CDR3 protein gets one entry after TCRdb re-called the 5' RACE reads with MiXCR. The sample has some 300,000 distinct CDR3 sequences; around 20% are singletons. The specimen sequenced was blood, either unsorted or a sorted T cell fraction (not recorded which). These receptors were collected from a female donor with ankylosing spondylitis or in good health (not recorded which).

This clonotype has a count of ten or more. The chain carries TRBV12-3 or TRBV12-4 and TRBJ2-7; TRBD1 might be the D (6 bases). The CDR3 covers 14 residues. V was shortened by 8 bases and J by 7 bases, with 21 bases between the two germline ends. Here the CDR3 reads CASQVGTSVEEQYF. For the CDR3, the DNA is TGTGCCAGCCAGGTGGGGACATCCGTGGAGGAGCAGTACTTC.

J is TRBJ2-3 and V is TRBV20-1; D gene unclear. V dropped 3 bases and J dropped 3 bases, with 7 bases sitting between them. Germline CDR1 reads DFQATT; CDR2 reads SNEGSKA (reference sequence). CDR3 length: 12 amino acids. In nucleotides, the CDR3 is TGCAGTGCTAGTGTCGGAACAGATACGCAGTATTTT. Its protein product is CSASVGTDTQYF.

To note about this clonotype: Lacking the conserved final phenylalanine or tryptophan, this CDR3 likely reflects a read error. The DNA is omitted, as the CDR3 cannot be located on it reliably, and the CDR3 follows TCRdb's listing. V usage is TRBV9 and J usage is TRBJ2-1; the D segment call TRBD1 is taken from the table without a DNA check. Germline CDR1 reads SGDLS; CDR2 reads YYNGEE. The CDR3 is 8 residues long, counting both termini. The CDR3 sequence: CATTLGAP.

This clonotype was seen a single time. At one end, the junction sequence differs from germline, possibly due to a read error. The gene calls are TRBV5-1 and TRBJ2-7; D is possibly TRBD1 or TRBD2 (5 bases each). Germline V gene sequence: CDR1 SGHRS, CDR2 YFSETQ. The CDR3 extends over 14 amino acids. CDR3 nucleotide sequence: TGCGTCAGCAGCTTGGGGGTAGGACCCTACGAGCAGTACTTC. This translates into CVSSLGVGPYEQYF.

There are a few counts of this clonotype. The genes are TRBV7-2 and TRBJ2-1; D remains ambiguous. CDR3 length: 15 residues. V was cut by 4 bases and J by 2 bases, with 12 bases left in between. The germline V gene has CDR1 SGHTA and CDR2 FQGNSA. DNA of the CDR3: TGTGCCAGCAGCTCTCAGGCGATCACCTACAATGAGCAGTTCTTC. This sequence encodes CASSSQAITYNEQFF.

V and J are TRBV28 and TRBJ2-1, with D unclear. Per germline, CDR1 MDHEN and CDR2 SYDVKM. Trimming took off 9 bases at V and 3 bases at J, with 9 bases between the two ends. The CDR3 runs 12 residues. The CDR3: CASSNYYNEQFF. Written as DNA, the CDR3 is TGTGCCAGTTCCAACTACTACAATGAGCAGTTCTTC.

The chain carries TRBV2 and TRBJ2-1, with a possible D match to TRBD2 (6 bases). Germline V gene lookup returns CDR1 SNHLY and CDR2 FYNNEI. V lost 5 bases and J lost 7, with 27 bases in between. CDR3 length: 18 residues. The CDR3 DNA sequence: TGTGCCAGCAGTCCATGGGCCTTACGGGAGAGGAATAAGAATGAGCAGTTCTTC. Protein: CASSPWALRERNKNEQFF. Using reference TRBV2 and TRBJ2-1 for the parts outside the CDR3, the full variable domain is EPEVTQTPSHQVTQMGQEVILRCVPISNHLYFYWYRQILGQKVEFLVSFYNNEISEKSEIFDDQFSVERPDGSNFTLKIRSTKLEDSAMYFCASSPWALRERNKNEQFFGPGTRLTVL.

The sample holds a few counts of this clonotype. The chain links TRBV19 to TRBJ2-1, with no clear D. In germline, CDR1 is LNHDA, CDR2 SQIVND (reference sequence). Trimming pared 6 bases from V and 0 bases from J, leaving 15 bases between. The CDR3 sequence is 16 residues long. In DNA, the CDR3 is TGTGCCAGTAGCCCCCCCCGGTATAGCTCCTACAATGAGCAGTTCTTC. Translation: CASSPPRYSSYNEQFF.

The J gene is TRBJ2-2, the V gene TRBV20-1; tentative D call: TRBD2 (6 bases). The germline V and J ends were trimmed by 5 bases and 6 bases, with 13 bases remaining between them. The germline V gene has CDR1 DFQATT and CDR2 SNEGSKA (reference sequence). The CDR3 is 13 residues long. CDR3 residues: CSASSGLPGELFF. The DNA for the CDR3 is TGCAGTGCTTCCTCGGGACTTCCCGGGGAGCTGTTTTTT.

There are a few counts of this clonotype. This chain links TRBV20-1 with TRBJ2-5; 11 bases match TRBD2. CDR1 and CDR2 from the germline V gene are DFQATT and SNEGSKA (reference sequence). This CDR3 region has 14 residues. With V trimmed by 5 bases and J by 5 bases, 7 bases remained unmatched. The CDR3 region has the DNA TGCAGTGCTCGGCTAGCGGGAGGACTGGAGACCCAGTACTTC. Translation: CSARLAGGLETQYF.

This clonotype was detected a few times. The chain uses TRBV6-5 and TRBJ1-5, with 8 bases that match TRBD1. Per germline, CDR1 MNHEY and CDR2 SVGAGI. CDR3 size: 16 residues. Trimming cost V 0 bases and J 4 bases; bases outside gene matches: 5. CDR3 bases: TGTGCCAGCAGTTACTCGAGGCAGGGGGCTAATCAGCCCCAGCATTTT. This gives the protein CASSYSRQGANQPQHF.

This clonotype was counted a few times. The chain links TRBV4-2 to TRBJ2-1; no firm D call. Germline CDR1 LGHNA, CDR2 YNFKEQ. The V gene lost 1 base and the J gene lost 6 bases, with 4 bases spanning the gap. This CDR3 contains 12 residues. The CDR3 region is CASSQAVNEQFF. CDR3 nucleotide sequence: TGTGCCAGCAGCCAAGCAGTCAATGAGCAGTTCTTC.

The table lists this clonotype with many counts. The genes are TRBV29-1 and TRBJ2-1; unclear D gene. The CDR3 is 13 amino acids. Germline V CDR1 and CDR2: SQVTM, ANQGSEA. Trimming shortened V by 4 bases and J by 7 bases, and 14 bases separated the two germline ends. The CDR3 protein is CSVGALELNEQFF. The CDR3 coding sequence is TGCAGCGTTGGGGCGCTCGAGTTGAATGAGCAGTTCTTC.

This clonotype was seen only a few times. The chain carries TRBV11-3 and TRBJ1-2, with D possibly being TRBD1 (5 bases). Germline V gene lookup returns CDR1 SGHNT and CDR2 YENEEA. The V end lost 3 bases, the J end lost 7 bases, and 9 bases lay between the germline ends. The CDR3 totals 12 residues. For the CDR3, the DNA is TGTGCCAGCAGCTTCGGGGGAGGTGGCTACACCTTC. This encodes CASSFGGGGYTF.